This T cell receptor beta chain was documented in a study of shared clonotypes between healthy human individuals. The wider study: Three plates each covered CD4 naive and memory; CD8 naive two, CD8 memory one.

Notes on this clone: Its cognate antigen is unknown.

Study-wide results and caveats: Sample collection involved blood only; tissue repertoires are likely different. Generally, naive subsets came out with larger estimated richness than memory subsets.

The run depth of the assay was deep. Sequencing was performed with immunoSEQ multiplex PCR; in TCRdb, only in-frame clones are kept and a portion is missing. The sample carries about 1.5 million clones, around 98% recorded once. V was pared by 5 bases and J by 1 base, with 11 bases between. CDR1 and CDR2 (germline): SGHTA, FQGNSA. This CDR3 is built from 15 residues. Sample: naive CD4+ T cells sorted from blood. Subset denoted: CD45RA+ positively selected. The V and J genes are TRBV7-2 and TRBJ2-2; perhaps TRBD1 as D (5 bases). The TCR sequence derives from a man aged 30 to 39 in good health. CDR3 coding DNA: TGTGCCAGCAGCGGAGTTGGACAGAACACCGGGGAGCTGTTTTTT. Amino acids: CASSGVGQNTGELFF.